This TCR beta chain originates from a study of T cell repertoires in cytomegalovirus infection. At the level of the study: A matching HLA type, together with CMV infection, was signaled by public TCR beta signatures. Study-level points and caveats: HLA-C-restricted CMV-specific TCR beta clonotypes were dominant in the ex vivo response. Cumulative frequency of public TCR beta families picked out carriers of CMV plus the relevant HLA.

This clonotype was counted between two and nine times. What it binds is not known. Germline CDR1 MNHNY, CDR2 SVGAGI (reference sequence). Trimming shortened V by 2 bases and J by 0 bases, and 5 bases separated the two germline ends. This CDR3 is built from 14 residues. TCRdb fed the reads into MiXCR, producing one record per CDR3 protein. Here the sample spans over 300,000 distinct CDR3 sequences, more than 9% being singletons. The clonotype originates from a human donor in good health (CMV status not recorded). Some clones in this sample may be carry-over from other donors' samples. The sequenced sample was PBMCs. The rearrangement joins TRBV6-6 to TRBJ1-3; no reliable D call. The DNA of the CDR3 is TGTGCCAGCAGTTACGGGGACTCTGGAAACACCATATATTTT. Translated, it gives CASSYGDSGNTIYF.